This T cell receptor (beta chain) is drawn from a study of blood T cell repertoires in COVID-19. TCRdb keeps only in-frame clones here, not all; method: immunoSEQ multiplex PCR. The table has roughly 75,000 clones, around 80% seen once. Germline V lookup: CDR1 LNHNV, CDR2 YYDKDF (reference sequence). This CDR3 contains 13 residues. With 7 bases removed from V and 4 bases from J, the gap between germline ends came to 10 bases. The sequencing input was peripheral blood. This TCR was recovered from a man in his fifties or sixties with COVID-19, enrolled during active disease. This chain connects TRBV15 to TRBJ1-4; D may be TRBD1 (5 bases). The CDR3 here is CATKRQFNEKLFF. The CDR3 DNA reads TGTGCCACCAAGCGACAGTTTAATGAAAAACTGTTTTTT.